This is a list of T cell receptor beta chains from one sample in a study of blood T cells in healthy people across ages. Using its own MiXCR run on the 5' RACE reads, TCRdb lists one record per CDR3 protein. The sample carries 1.5 million to 2 million distinct CDR3 sequences, under 30% recorded once. The sample taken for sequencing was blood. The receptor set was obtained from a woman aged 25 to 39 in good health. The CDR3 runs from the conserved cysteine through the conserved F or W. D genes are given only for firm matches. Some rows have no size entry. The others give once, few or many, or a class for an expanded clone.

many,TRBJ2-4,TRBD2,TRBV3-1,TGTGCCAGCAGCCTACGGGAGGGAAACATTCAGTACTTC,CASSLREGNIQYF
many,TRBJ2-1,-,TRBV20-1,TGCAGTGCTAGAAAGCCAGCTCGGTACAATGAGCAGTTCTTC,CSARKPARYNEQFF
few,TRBJ2-1,-,TRBV3-1,TGTGCCAGCAGCCAAGATATAACAGGCGTGGGGGGTCTCCATGAGCAGTTCTTC,CASSQDITGVGGLHEQFF
few,TRBJ2-7,TRBD2,TRBV7-2,TGTGCCAGCAGCTTAGCGGCTCGGACTAGCGGAGGCTACGAGCAGTACTTC,CASSLAARTSGGYEQYF
-,TRBJ2-1,TRBD1,TRBV28,TGTGCCAGCAGAACAGGGGGGAGGAATGAGCAGTTCTTC,CASRTGGRNEQFF
few,TRBJ2-5,TRBD2,TRBV7-2,TGTGCCAGCAGCCCTCCCGGGGGGCTAGCGGGAGAGACCCAGTACTTC,CASSPPGGLAGETQYF
-,TRBJ2-3,-,TRBV24-1,TGTGCCACCAGTGACCGAGGGGGGGCCAATACGCAGTATTTT,CATSDRGGANTQYF
many,TRBJ2-5,-,TRBV10-3,TGTGCCATCTCGAGGACAAAAGAGACCCAGTACTTC,CAISRTKETQYF
-,TRBJ2-1,-,TRBV7-9,TGTGCCAGCAGCCCCACGGGGCTTCGCGACTACAATGAGCAGTTCTTC,CASSPTGLRDYNEQFF
few,TRBJ1-5,-,TRBV6-2/TRBV6-3,TGTGCCAGCAGTTACGTCGCCACCAAAGGCCCTTCAGGTCAGCCCCAGCATTTT,CASSYVATKGPSGQPQHF
many,TRBJ2-3,-,TRBV5-1,TGTGCCAGCAGCTTAGTGGGCGGTAGCACAGATACGCAGTATTTT,CASSLVGGSTDTQYF
-,TRBJ2-7,-,TRBV7-9,TGTGCCAGCAGCTCCAACCTCCTCTACGAGCAGTACTTC,CASSSNLLYEQYF
few,TRBJ2-1,-,TRBV7-9,TGTGCCAGCAGCTTCACCGAATCCTACAATGAGCAGTTCTTC,CASSFTESYNEQFF
-,TRBJ2-6,-,TRBV3-1,TGTGCCAGCAGCAGCTATGGGGCCAACGTCCTGACTTTC,CASSSYGANVLTF
many,TRBJ2-7,-,TRBV12-3/TRBV12-4,TGTGCCAGCAGTGCACGGGGGACCCAGTCCTACGAGCAGTACTTC,CASSARGTQSYEQYF
many,TRBJ2-1,-,TRBV10-1,TGCGCCAGCAGTGAGTCGACGTATGAGCAGTTCTTC,CASSESTYEQFF
-,TRBJ2-1,TRBD2,TRBV19,TGTGCCAGTCTAGCGGGGGACAACTACAATGAGCAGTTCTTC,CASLAGDNYNEQFF
-,TRBJ1-2,TRBD1,TRBV20-1,TGCAGTGCTAGAGGGAAGGGGGCGGGCGGCTACACCTTC,CSARGKGAGGYTF
-,TRBJ2-3,TRBD2,TRBV18,TGTGCCAGCTCACCCTCCAAGGGACTAGCCTCAAATACGCAGTATTTT,CASSPSKGLASNTQYF
-,TRBJ1-2,TRBD1,TRBV4-1,TGCGCCAGCAGCCAAGAGGGACAGGGGGACGATGGCTACACCTTC,CASSQEGQGDDGYTF
-,TRBJ2-3,-,TRBV27,TGTGCCAGCAGCTCCCCCTCCCAGGGTACAGATACGCAGTATTTT,CASSSPSQGTDTQYF
-,TRBJ2-5,TRBD1,TRBV28,TGTGCCAGCAGCCGGGGACAGGGGTTAAGGGAGACCCAGTACTTC,CASSRGQGLRETQYF
-,TRBJ2-3,-,TRBV30,TGTGCCTGGAGTGTAGAAAAAGACCCCGCAGATACGCAGTATTTT,CAWSVEKDPADTQYF
-,TRBJ1-1,-,TRBV5-5,TGTGCCAGCAGCTCCTGGGACACTGAAGCTTTCTTT,CASSSWDTEAFF
many,TRBJ2-5,-,TRBV29-1,TGCAGCGTTAAGATGGAGACCCAGTACTTC,CSVKMETQYF
many,TRBJ2-7,-,TRBV12-3/TRBV12-4,TGTGCCAGCAGTTTGACAGGAGAAGGCGACGAGCAGTACTTC,CASSLTGEGDEQYF
-,TRBJ1-1,TRBD1,TRBV28,TGTGCCAGCAGGCAAGCGGACAGGGGTCAAATGATGAACACTGAAGCTTTCTTT,CASRQADRGQMMNTEAFF
-,TRBJ2-5,TRBD1,TRBV7-8,TGTGCCAGCAGCTCGAGAGACCGGGACAGGGGAGAGACCCAGTACTTC,CASSSRDRDRGETQYF
-,TRBJ2-1,-,TRBV12-3/TRBV12-4,TGTGCCAGCAGTTTATACAACCACAATGAGCGGTTCTTC,CASSLYNHNERFF
many,TRBJ2-7,-,TRBV27,TGTGCCAGCAGCCTGAGCGGAAACTACGAGCAGTACTTC,CASSLSGNYEQYF
-,TRBJ2-5,-,TRBV7-2,TGTGCCAGCAGCTTATATGGGGAGAGGGAGACCCAGTACTTC,CASSLYGERETQYF
few,TRBJ2-5,-,TRBV12-3/TRBV12-4,TGTGCCAGCACCTCTGGTGTGGGTGGGGAGACCCAGTACTTC,CASTSGVGGETQYF
-,TRBJ2-1,TRBD1,TRBV3-1,TGTGCCAGCAGCCTCCCGGGACAGGGATTCCCTAGCTCCTACAATGAGCAGTTCTTC,CASSLPGQGFPSSYNEQFF
many,TRBJ2-7,-,TRBV5-1,TGCGCCAGCGGATCGCTTGGAGGCGAGCAGTACTTC,CASGSLGGEQYF
few,TRBJ1-2,-,TRBV7-2,TGTGCCAGCAGCTTAGACAGGGAGATCTATGGCTACACCTTC,CASSLDREIYGYTF
-,TRBJ1-1,-,TRBV24-1,TGTGCCACCTCCTCCAGTACAGCTAGAAACACTGAAGCTTTCTTT,CATSSSTARNTEAFF
-,TRBJ2-1,TRBD2,TRBV2,TGTGCCAGCACGCGAAGTGCCTTAGCGGGAGATAGCTCCTACAATGAGCAGTTCTTC,CASTRSALAGDSSYNEQFF
few,TRBJ1-5,-,TRBV20-1,TGCAGTGCTTCGGGCGGTACCAATCAGCCCCAGCATTTT,CSASGGTNQPQHF
few,TRBJ1-6,-,TRBV4-1,TGCGCCAGCAGCCAAGATCTTTGGGGAGGACCCCTCCACTTT,CASSQDLWGGPLHF
-,TRBJ1-5,-,TRBV5-6,TGTGCCAGCAGCTGGTGGGGACAATCCTATCAGCCCCAGCATTTT,CASSWWGQSYQPQHF
many,TRBJ1-2,-,TRBV29-1,TGCAGCGTTGAAGATCACAGGGATGGCTACACCTTC,CSVEDHRDGYTF
-,TRBJ2-1,-,TRBV11-2,TGTGCCAGCAGCTTAGATTCTGGTAGCAGAGGGCAGCAGTTCTTC,CASSLDSGSRGQQFF
many,TRBJ2-3,-,TRBV7-9,TGTGCCAGCAGCTTAGCGGCAGTGGCAGATACGCAGTATTTT,CASSLAAVADTQYF
few,TRBJ2-7,TRBD2,TRBV2,TGTGCCAGCTCGCGGGAGAGCTCCTACAATGAGCAGTACTTC,CASSRESSYNEQYF
many,TRBJ2-7,-,TRBV7-9,TGTGCCAGCAGCTTAGTTGACATCTCGGGCTACGAGCAGTACTTC,CASSLVDISGYEQYF
many,TRBJ2-7,TRBD2,TRBV3-1,TGTGCCAGCAGCGCGGGACTAGCGGCCTCCTACGAGCAGTACTTC,CASSAGLAASYEQYF
-,TRBJ2-5,TRBD2,TRBV7-9,TGTGCCGGGAGCGGGACTAAAGAGACCCAGTACTTC,CAGSGTKETQYF
-,TRBJ1-1,-,TRBV21-1,TGTGCCAGCGAGAGGGACGGCGGGGGGGACACTGAAGCTTTCTTT,CASERDGGGDTEAFF
-,TRBJ2-5,TRBD2,TRBV20-1,TGCAGTGCTAGACCCCCCGGGGGGGTGGGAGAGACCCAGTACTTC,CSARPPGGVGETQYF
-,TRBJ2-3,-,TRBV27,TGTGCCAGCAGTTTCTCGCACGGGACAGATACGCAGTATTTT,CASSFSHGTDTQYF
few,TRBJ2-1,-,TRBV5-1,TGCGCCAGCAGCCCGGCAGGGGATCGTGGCAATGAGCAGTTCTTC,CASSPAGDRGNEQFF
-,TRBJ1-2,-,TRBV12-3/TRBV12-4,TGTGCCAGCAGAAGCGGGACTCCCTGGGGTGGCTACACCTTC,CASRSGTPWGGYTF
-,TRBJ1-5,-,TRBV7-6,TGTGCCAGCAGCTTAGGGCCCCGGGGGAAACCCCAGCATTTT,CASSLGPRGKPQHF
few,TRBJ2-7,-,TRBV28,TGTGCCAGCAGTTTAAGGGGGGTGCCCCTGGGAGAGCAGTACTTC,CASSLRGVPLGEQYF